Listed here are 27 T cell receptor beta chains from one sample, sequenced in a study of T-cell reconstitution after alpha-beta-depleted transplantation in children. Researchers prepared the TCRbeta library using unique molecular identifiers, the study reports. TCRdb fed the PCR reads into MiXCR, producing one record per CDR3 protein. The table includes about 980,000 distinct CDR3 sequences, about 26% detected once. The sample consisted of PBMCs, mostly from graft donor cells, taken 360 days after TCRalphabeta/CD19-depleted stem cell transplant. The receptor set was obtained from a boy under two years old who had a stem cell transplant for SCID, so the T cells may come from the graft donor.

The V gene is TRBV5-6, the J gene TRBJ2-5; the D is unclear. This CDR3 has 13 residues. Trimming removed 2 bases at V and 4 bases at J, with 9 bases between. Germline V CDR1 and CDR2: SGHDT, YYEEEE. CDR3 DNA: TGTGCCAGCAGCTTTGCCCCGGGAGAGACCCAGTACTTC. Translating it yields CASSFAPGETQYF.

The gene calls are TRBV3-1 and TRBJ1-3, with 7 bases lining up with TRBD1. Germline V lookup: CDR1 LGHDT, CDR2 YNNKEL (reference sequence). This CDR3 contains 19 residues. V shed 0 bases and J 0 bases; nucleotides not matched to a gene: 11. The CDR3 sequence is CASSQDSMDRLYSGNTIYF. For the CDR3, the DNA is TGTGCCAGCAGCCAAGATTCTATGGACAGGCTATACTCTGGAAACACCATATATTTT.

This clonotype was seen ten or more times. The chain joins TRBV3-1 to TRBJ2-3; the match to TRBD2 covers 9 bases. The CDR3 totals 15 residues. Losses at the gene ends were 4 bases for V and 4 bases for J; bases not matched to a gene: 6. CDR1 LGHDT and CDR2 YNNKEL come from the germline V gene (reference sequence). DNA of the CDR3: TGTGCCAGCAGCCCCGGGACTAGCCCCGCAGATACGCAGTATTTT. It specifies CASSPGTSPADTQYF.

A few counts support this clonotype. In DNA form, the CDR3 reads TGCAGCGTTGAGGTCCAGTCGAAGACCCAGTACTTC. Its protein is CSVEVQSKTQYF. The chain carries TRBV29-1 and TRBJ2-5; D remains ambiguous. The CDR3 covers 12 residues. Deletions cut 3 bases from V and 6 bases from J, with 11 bases between. In germline, CDR1 is SQVTM, CDR2 ANQGSEA.

In DNA, the CDR3 is TGTGCCAGCAGTCGAGAGCTGGCCGTCTTGTACTTC. It translates to CASSRELAVLYF. V usage is TRBV7-9 and J usage is TRBJ2-7; D gene unclear. The germline V and J ends were trimmed by 6 bases and 12 bases, with 18 bases remaining between them. CDR1 and CDR2 from the germline V gene are SEHNR and FQNEAQ (reference sequence). This CDR3 has 12 residues.

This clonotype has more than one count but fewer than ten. CDR3: CAISTQGWGEQYF. The CDR3 nucleotides are TGTGCCATCAGTACCCAGGGTTGGGGCGAGCAGTACTTC. The chain links TRBV10-3 to TRBJ2-7; maybe TRBD1 (5 bases). The CDR3 is 13 amino acids. Germline loops: CDR1 ENHRY, CDR2 SYGVKD. V gave up 5 bases and J gave up 6 bases, with 14 bases separating them.

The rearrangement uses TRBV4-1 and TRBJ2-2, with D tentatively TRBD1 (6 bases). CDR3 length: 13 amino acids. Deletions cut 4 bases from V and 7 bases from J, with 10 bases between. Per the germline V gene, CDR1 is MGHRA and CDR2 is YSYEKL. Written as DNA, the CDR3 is TGCGCCAGCAGCCTTAAGGGGGACGGGGAGCTGTTTTTT. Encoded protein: CASSLKGDGELFF.

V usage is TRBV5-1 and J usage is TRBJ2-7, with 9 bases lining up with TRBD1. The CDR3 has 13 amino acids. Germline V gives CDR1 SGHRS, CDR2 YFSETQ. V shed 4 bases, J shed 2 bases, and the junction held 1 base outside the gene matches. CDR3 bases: TGCGCCAGCAGCGGGGACAGGGCCTACGAGCAGTACTTC. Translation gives CASSGDRAYEQYF.

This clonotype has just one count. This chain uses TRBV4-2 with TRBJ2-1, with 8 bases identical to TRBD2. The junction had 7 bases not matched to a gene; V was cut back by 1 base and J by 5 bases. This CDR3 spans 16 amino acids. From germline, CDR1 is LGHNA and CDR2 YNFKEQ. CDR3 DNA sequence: TGTGCCAGCAGCCAAGCGGGGGGGATTACCCACAATGAGCAGTTCTTC. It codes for CASSQAGGITHNEQFF.

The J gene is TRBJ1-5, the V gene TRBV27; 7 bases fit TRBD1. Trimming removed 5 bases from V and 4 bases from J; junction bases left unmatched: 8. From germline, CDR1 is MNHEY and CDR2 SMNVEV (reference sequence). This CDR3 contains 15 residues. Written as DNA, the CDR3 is TGTGCCAGCAGTCCCAAAACCAGGGGGAATCAGCCCCAGCATTTT. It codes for CASSPKTRGNQPQHF.

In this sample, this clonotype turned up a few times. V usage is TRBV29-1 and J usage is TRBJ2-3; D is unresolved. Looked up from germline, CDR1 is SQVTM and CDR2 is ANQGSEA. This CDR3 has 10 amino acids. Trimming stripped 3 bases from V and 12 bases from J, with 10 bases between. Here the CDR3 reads CSVDLLPQYF. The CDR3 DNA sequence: TGCAGCGTTGACTTGCTACCTCAGTATTTT.

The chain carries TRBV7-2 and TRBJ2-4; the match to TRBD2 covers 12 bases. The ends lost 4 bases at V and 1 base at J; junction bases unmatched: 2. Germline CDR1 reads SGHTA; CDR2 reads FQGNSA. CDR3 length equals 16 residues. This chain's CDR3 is CASSYTSGGAKNIQYF. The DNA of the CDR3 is TGTGCCAGCAGCTACACTAGCGGGGGGGCCAAAAACATTCAGTACTTC.

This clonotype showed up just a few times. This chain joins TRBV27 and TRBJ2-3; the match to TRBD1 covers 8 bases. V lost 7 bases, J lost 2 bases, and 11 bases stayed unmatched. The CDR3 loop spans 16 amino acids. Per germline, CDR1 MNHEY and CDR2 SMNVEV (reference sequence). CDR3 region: CASTRRGQVDTDTQYF. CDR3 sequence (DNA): TGTGCCAGCACTCGGCGGGGACAGGTCGACACAGATACGCAGTATTTT.

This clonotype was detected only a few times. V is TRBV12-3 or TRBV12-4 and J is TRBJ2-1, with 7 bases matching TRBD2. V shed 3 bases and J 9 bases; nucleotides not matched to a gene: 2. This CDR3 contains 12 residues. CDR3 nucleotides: TGTGCCAGCAGTTTTACTAGCGTTGAGCAGTTCTTC. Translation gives CASSFTSVEQFF.

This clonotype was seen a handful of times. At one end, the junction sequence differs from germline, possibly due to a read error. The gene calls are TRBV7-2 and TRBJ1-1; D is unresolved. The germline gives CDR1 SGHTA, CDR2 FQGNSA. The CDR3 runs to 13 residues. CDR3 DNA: TGTGCCACCAGCGGGTACATGAACACTGAAGCTTTCTTT. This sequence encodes CATSGYMNTEAFF.

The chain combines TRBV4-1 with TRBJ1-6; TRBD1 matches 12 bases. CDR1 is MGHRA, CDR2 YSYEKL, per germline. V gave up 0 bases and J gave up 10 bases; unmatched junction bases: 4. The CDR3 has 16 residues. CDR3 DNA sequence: TGCGCCAGCAGCCAAGACGGGACAGGGGGCGGATCACCCCTCCACTTT. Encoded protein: CASSQDGTGGGSPLHF.

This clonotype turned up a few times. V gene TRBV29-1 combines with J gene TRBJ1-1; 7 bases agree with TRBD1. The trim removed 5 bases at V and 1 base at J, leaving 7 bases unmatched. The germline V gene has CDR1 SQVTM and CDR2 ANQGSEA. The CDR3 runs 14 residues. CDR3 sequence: CSVTPTGTNTEAFF. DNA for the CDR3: TGCAGCGTTACTCCGACAGGGACGAACACTGAAGCTTTCTTT.

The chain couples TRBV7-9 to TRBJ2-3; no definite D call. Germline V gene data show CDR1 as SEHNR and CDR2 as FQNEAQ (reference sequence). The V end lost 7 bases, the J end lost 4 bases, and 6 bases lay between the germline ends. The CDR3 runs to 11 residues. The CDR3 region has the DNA TGTGCCAGCACCCAGGCAGATACGCAGTATTTT. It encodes CASTQADTQYF. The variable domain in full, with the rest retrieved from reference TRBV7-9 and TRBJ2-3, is DTGVSQNPRHKITKRGQNVTFRCDPISEHNRLYWYRQTLGQGPEFLTYFQNEAQLEKSRLLSDRFSAERPKGSFSTLEIQRTEQGDSAMYLCASTQADTQYFGPGTRLTVL.

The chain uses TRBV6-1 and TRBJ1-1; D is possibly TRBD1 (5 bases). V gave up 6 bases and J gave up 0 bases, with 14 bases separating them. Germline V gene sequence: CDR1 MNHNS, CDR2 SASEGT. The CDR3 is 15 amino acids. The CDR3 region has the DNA TGTGCCAGCAGCAGGGACGGTGGGATGAACACTGAAGCTTTCTTT. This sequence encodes CASSRDGGMNTEAFF.

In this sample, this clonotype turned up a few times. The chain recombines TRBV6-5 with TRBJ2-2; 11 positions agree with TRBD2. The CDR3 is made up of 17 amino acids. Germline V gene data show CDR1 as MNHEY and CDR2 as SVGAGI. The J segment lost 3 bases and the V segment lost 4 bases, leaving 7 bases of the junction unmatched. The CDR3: CASSSPLAGGYTGELFF. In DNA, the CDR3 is TGTGCCAGCAGTTCTCCGCTAGCGGGGGGTTACACCGGGGAGCTGTTTTTT.

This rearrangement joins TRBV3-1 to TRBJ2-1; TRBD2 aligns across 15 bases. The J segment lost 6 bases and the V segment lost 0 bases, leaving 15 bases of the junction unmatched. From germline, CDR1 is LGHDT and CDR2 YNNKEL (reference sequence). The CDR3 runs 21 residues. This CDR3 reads CASSQERHGLAGGPGFNEQFF. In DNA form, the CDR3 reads TGTGCCAGCAGCCAAGAACGTCATGGACTAGCGGGGGGGCCAGGTTTCAATGAGCAGTTCTTC.

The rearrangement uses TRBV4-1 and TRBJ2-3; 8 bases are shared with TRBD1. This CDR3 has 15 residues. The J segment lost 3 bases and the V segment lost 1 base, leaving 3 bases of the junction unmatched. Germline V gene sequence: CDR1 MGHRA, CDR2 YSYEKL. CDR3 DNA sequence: TGCGCCAGCAGCCAAGTACAGGGGGAAACAGATACGCAGTATTTT. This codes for CASSQVQGETDTQYF.

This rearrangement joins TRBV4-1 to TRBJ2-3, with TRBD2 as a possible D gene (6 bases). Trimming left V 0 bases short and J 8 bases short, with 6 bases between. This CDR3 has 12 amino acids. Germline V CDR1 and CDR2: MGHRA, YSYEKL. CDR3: CASSQERGTQYF. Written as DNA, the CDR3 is TGCGCCAGCAGCCAAGAGCGGGGTACGCAGTATTTT.

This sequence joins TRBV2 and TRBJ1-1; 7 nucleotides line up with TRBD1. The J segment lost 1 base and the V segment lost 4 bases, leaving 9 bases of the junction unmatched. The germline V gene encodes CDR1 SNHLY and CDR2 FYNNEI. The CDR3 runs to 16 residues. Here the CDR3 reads CASSVSPGQTNTEAFF. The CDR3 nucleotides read TGTGCCAGCAGTGTGAGTCCGGGACAGACGAACACTGAAGCTTTCTTT.

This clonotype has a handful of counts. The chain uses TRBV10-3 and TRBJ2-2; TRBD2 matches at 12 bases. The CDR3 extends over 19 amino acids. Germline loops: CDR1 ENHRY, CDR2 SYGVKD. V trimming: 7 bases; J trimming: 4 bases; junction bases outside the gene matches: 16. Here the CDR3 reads CAIKPDLAGGPISTGELFF. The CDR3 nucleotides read TGTGCCATCAAACCAGACCTAGCGGGGGGGCCTATCTCCACCGGGGAGCTGTTTTTT.

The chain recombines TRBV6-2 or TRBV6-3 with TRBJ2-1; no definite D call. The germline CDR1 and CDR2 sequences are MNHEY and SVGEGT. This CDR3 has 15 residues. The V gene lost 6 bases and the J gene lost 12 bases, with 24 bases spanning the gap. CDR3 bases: TGTGCCAGCAGCCTCTCACTCCTTCTGCGTTCGGGGCAGTTCTTC. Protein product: CASSLSLLLRSGQFF.

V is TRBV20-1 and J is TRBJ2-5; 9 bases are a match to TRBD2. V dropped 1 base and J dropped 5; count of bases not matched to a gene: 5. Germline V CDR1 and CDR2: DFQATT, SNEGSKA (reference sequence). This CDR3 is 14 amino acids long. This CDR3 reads CSARGGTSRETQYF. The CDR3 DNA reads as TGCAGTGCTAGAGGAGGGACTAGCCGGGAGACCCAGTACTTC.